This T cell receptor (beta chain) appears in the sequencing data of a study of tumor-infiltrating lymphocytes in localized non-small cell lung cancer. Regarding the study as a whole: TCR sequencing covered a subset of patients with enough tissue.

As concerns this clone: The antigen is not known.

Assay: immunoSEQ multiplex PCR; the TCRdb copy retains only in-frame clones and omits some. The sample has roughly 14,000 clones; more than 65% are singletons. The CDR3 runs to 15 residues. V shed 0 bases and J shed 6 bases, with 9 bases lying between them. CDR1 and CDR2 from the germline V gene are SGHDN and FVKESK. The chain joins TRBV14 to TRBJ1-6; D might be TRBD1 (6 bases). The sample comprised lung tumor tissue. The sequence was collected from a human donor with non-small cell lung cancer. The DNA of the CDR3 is TGTGCCAGCAGCCAAGACGGGGGGCGTAATTCACCCCTCCACTTT. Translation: CASSQDGGRNSPLHF. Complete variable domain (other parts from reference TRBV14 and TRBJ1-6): EAGVTQFPSHSVIEKGQTVTLRCDPISGHDNLYWYRRVMGKEIKFLLHFVKESKQDESGMPNNRFLAERTGGTYSTLKVQPAELEDSGVYFCASSQDGGRNSPLHFGNGTRLTVT.